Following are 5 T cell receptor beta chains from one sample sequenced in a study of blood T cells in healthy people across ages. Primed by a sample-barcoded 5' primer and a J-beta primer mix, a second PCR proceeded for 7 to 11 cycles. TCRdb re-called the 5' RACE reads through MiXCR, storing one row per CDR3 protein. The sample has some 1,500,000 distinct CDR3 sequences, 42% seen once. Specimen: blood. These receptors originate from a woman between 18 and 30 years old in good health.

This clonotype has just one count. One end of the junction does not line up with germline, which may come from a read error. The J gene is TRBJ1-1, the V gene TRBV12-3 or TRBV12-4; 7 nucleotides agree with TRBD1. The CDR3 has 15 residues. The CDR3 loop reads CASGLRAQQGREAFF. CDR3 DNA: TGTGCCAGCGGTTTAAGGGCTCAACAGGGGCGAGAAGCTTTCTTT.

CDR3 bases: TGTGCCAGCAGTTCCTCGGTGGGACAGGGTAATCTAGCGGGACTCGATGAGCAGTTCTTC. Protein product: CASSSSVGQGNLAGLDEQFF. The rearrangement uses TRBV6-2 or TRBV6-3 and TRBJ2-1; D is perhaps TRBD1 or TRBD2 (9 bases each). This CDR3 has 20 residues. Germline CDR1 is MNHEY and CDR2 is SVGEGT. V was cut by 4 bases and J by 8 bases, with 33 bases left in between.

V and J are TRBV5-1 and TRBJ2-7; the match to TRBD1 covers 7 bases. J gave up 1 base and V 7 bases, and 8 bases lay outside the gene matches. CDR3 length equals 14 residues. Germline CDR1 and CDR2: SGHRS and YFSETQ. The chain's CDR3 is CASSDRNLSYEQYF. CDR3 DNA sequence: TGCGCCAGCTCGGACAGGAACCTTTCCTACGAGCAGTACTTC.

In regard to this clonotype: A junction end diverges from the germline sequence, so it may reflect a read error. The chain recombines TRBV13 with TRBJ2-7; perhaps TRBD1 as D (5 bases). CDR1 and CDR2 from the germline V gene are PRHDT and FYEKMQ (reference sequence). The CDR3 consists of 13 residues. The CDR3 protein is CASSLGHSHEQYF. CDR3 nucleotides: TGTGCCAGCAGTCTCGGACACTCCCACGAGCAGTACTTC.

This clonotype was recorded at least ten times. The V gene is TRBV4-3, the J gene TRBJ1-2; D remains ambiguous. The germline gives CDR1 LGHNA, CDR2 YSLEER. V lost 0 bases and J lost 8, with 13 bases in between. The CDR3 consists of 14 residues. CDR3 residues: CASSQDWLRSGYTF. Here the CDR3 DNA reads TGCGCCAGCAGCCAAGATTGGCTCAGGAGCGGCTACACCTTC.